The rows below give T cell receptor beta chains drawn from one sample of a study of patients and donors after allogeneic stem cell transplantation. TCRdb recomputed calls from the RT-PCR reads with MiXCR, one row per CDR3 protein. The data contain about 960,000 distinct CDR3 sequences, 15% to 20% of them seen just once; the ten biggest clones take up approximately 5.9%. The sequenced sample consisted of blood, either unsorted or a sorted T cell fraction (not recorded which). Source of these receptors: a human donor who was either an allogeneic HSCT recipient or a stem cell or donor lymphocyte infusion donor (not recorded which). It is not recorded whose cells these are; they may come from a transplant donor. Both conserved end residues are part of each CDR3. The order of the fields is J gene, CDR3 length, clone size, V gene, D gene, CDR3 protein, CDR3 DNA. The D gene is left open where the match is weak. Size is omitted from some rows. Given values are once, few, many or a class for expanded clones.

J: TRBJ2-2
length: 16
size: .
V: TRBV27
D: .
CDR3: CASSLRARVNTGELFF
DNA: TGTGCCAGCAGTTTGAGGGCCCGGGTAAACACCGGGGAGCTGTTTTTT

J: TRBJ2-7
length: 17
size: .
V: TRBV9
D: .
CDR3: CASSVGQGGRSGYEQYF
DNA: TGTGCCAGCAGCGTAGGACAGGGAGGGAGATCGGGCTACGAGCAGTACTTC

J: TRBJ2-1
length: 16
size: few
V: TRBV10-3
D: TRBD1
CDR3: CAISETPGQGSNEQFF
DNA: TGTGCCATCAGTGAGACGCCGGGACAGGGTTCCAATGAGCAGTTCTTC

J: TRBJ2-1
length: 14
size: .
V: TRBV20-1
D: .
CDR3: CSATSGTRANEQFF
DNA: TGCAGTGCTACATCCGGGACGAGGGCCAATGAGCAGTTCTTC

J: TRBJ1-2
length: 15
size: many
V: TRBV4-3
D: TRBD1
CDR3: CASSSRGGGIEGYTF
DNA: TGCGCCAGCAGCTCACGGGGAGGGGGCATCGAGGGCTACACCTTC

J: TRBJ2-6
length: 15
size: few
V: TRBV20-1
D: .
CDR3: CSARDPGSGANVLTF
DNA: TGCAGTGCTAGAGATCCGGGATCTGGGGCCAACGTCCTGACTTTC

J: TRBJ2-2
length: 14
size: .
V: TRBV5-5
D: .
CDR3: CASSPYINNGELFF
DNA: TGTGCCAGCAGCCCCTATATAAATAACGGGGAGCTGTTTTTT

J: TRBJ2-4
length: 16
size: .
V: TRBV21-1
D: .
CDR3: CASSKGQPALKNIQYF
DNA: TGTGCCAGCAGCAAAGGCCAACCGGCCCTCAAAAACATTCAGTACTTC

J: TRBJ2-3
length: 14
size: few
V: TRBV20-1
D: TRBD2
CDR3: CSAWTSSSTDTQYF
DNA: TGCAGTGCCTGGACTAGCTCGAGCACAGATACGCAGTATTTT

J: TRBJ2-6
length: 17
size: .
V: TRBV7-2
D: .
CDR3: CASSPQAVLSGANVLTF
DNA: TGTGCCAGCAGCCCCCAAGCGGTTCTCTCTGGGGCCAACGTCCTGACTTTC

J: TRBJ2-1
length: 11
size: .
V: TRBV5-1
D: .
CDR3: CASSLDQDEFF
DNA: TGCGCCAGCAGCTTGGATCAGGATGAGTTCTTC

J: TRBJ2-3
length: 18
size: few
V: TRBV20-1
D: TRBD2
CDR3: CSARVGTSGRAGKDTQYF
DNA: TGCAGTGCTAGAGTTGGGACTAGCGGGAGGGCGGGAAAAGATACGCAGTATTTT

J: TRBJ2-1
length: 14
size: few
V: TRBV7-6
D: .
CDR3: CATGGGGWANEQFF
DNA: TGTGCCACGGGAGGAGGGGGTTGGGCCAATGAGCAGTTCTTC

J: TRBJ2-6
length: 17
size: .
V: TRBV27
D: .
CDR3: CASREGGAALGANVLTF
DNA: TGTGCCAGCAGGGAAGGGGGAGCGGCACTTGGGGCCAACGTCCTGACTTTC

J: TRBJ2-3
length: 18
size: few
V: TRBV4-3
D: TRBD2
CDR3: CASSQDVAPSGGTDTQYF
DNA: TGCGCCAGCAGCCAAGACGTAGCCCCTAGCGGGGGCACAGATACGCAGTATTTT

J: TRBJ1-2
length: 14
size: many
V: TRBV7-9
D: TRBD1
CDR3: CASSSRTGNRGYTF
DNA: TGTGCCAGCAGCTCCCGGACAGGGAATCGCGGCTACACCTTC

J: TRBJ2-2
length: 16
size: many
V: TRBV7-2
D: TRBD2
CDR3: CASSLEAGGNTGELFF
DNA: TGTGCCAGCAGCTTAGAGGCGGGGGGCAACACCGGGGAGCTGTTTTTT

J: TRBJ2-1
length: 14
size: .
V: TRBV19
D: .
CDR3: CASSISPGHNEQFF
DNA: TGTGCCAGTAGTATAAGCCCGGGGCATAATGAGCAGTTCTTC

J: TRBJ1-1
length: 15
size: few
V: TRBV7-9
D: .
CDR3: CASSPSGGENTEAFF
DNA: TGTGCCAGCAGCCCTTCTGGGGGGGAGAACACTGAAGCTTTCTTT

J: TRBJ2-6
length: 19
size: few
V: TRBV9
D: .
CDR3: CASSVAGVSRTAGANVLTF
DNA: TGTGCCAGCAGCGTAGCTGGAGTCTCGAGAACAGCTGGGGCCAACGTCCTGACTTTC

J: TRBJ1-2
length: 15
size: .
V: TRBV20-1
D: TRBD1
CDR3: CSASLPGQGHYGYTF
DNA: TGCAGTGCTTCCCTCCCCGGACAGGGTCACTATGGCTACACCTTC

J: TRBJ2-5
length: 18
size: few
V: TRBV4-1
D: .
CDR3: CASSQGWGTLGYQETQYF
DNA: TGCGCCAGCAGCCAAGGTTGGGGCACACTAGGGTACCAAGAGACCCAGTACTTC

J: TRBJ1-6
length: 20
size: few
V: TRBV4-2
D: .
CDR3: CASSQVPWAEASSYNSPLHF
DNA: TGTGCCAGCAGCCAAGTTCCGTGGGCTGAGGCGAGCTCCTATAATTCACCCCTCCACTTT

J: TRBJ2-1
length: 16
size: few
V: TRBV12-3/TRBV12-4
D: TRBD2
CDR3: CASSPGTSGSRHEQFF
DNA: TGTGCCAGCAGCCCTGGGACTAGCGGGTCTAGGCATGAGCAGTTCTTC

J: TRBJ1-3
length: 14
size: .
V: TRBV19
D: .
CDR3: CASSGWPAGNTIYF
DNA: TGTGCCAGTAGTGGCTGGCCTGCTGGAAACACCATATATTTT

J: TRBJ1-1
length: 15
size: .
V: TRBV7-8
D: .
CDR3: CASSPREGTGTEAFF
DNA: TGTGCCAGCAGCCCCCGCGAAGGGACGGGGACTGAAGCTTTCTTT

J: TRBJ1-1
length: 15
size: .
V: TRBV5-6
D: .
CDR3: CASSPVKTVNTEAFF
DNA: TGTGCCAGCAGTCCTGTTAAGACGGTGAACACTGAAGCTTTCTTT

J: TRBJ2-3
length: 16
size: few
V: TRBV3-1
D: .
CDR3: CASSQDQGRTADTQYF
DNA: TGTGCCAGCAGCCAAGATCAAGGCAGGACCGCAGATACGCAGTATTTT

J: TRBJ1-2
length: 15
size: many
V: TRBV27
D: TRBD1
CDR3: CASSSRNRGDYGYTF
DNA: TGTGCCAGCAGTTCAAGAAACAGGGGCGACTATGGCTACACCTTC

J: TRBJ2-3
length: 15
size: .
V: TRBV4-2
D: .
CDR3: CASSQWDWNTDTQYF
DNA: TGTGCCAGCAGCCAGTGGGACTGGAACACAGATACGCAGTATTTT

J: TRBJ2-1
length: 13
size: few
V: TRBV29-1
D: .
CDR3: CSVLGGSYNEQFF
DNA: TGCAGCGTCCTAGGGGGGTCCTACAATGAGCAGTTCTTC